The 15 T cell receptor beta chains presented below share a single source sample, sequenced in a study of blood T cells in healthy people across ages. Primers used in a second PCR of about 7 to 11 cycles were a sample-barcoded 5' primer and a J-beta primer mix. MiXCR was run by TCRdb on the 5' RACE reads, yielding one entry per CDR3 protein. Among 920,000 or so distinct CDR3 sequences listed, around 43% were seen once. The sample taken for sequencing was blood. The receptors were gathered from a woman aged 55-69 years in good health.

This clonotype occurred a few times. The CDR3 DNA follows: TGCAGTGCTAGGAACCCCACAGATACGCAGTATTTT. It specifies CSARNPTDTQYF. The gene calls are TRBV20-1 and TRBJ2-3, with D unclear. V was trimmed by 3 bases and J by 2 bases, leaving 6 bases between them. Germline V CDR1 and CDR2: DFQATT, SNEGSKA (reference sequence). This CDR3 has 12 amino acids.

The chain carries TRBV7-9 and TRBJ2-7; 8 nucleotides agree with TRBD2. The CDR3 has 17 residues. Looked up from germline, CDR1 is SEHNR and CDR2 is FQNEAQ (reference sequence). The J segment lost 0 bases and the V segment lost 4 bases, leaving 11 bases of the junction unmatched. In DNA, the CDR3 is TGTGCCAGCAGCTCCTACGGCGGGGGGCGGGGCTCCTACGAGCAGTACTTC. It is translated as CASSSYGGGRGSYEQYF.

This clonotype was observed a few times. The chain couples TRBV2 to TRBJ2-7; a possible D gene is TRBD1 (6 bases). This CDR3 is 16 amino acids long. CDR1 is SNHLY, CDR2 FYNNEI, per germline. Trimming pared 5 bases from V and 3 bases from J, leaving 20 bases between. CDR3 DNA: TGTGCCAGCAGTTCCGATTCCGGGACACAATACTACGAGCAGTACTTC. Translating gives CASSSDSGTQYYEQYF.

About this clonotype: This may come from a read error, since a much larger clone is one base off. This chain joins TRBV15 and TRBJ2-5; maybe TRBD1 (6 bases). This CDR3 region has 13 residues. Germline V lookup: CDR1 LNHNV, CDR2 YYDKDF (reference sequence). V shed 7 bases and J shed 5 bases, with 14 bases lying between them. CDR3 coding DNA: TGTGCCACCAACAGGGTTGTTCCGGAGACCCAGTACTTC. Amino acids: CATNRVVPETQYF.

The J gene is TRBJ1-2, the V gene TRBV25-1, with D unresolved. The germline V gene encodes CDR1 MGHDK and CDR2 SYGVNS. Trimming took off 0 bases at V and 4 bases at J, with 6 bases between the two ends. The length of the CDR3 is 13 residues. The CDR3 bases are TGTGCCAGCAGTGAATACGGTAGCTATGGCTACACCTTC. It is translated as CASSEYGSYGYTF.

This clonotype was found a few times. The chain combines TRBV25-1 with TRBJ2-7; 7 positions agree with TRBD2. After removal of 4 bases from V and 6 bases from J, the junction contained 15 bases not matched to a gene. CDR1 MGHDK and CDR2 SYGVNS come from the germline V gene. The CDR3 has 16 amino acids. CDR3 sequence (DNA): TGTGCCAGCAGTGGGCAACTAGCTCGGGGGGTACGCGAGCAGTACTTC. Protein sequence: CASSGQLARGVREQYF.

CDR3 region: CSARDLRTSGRSQETQYF. The CDR3 DNA sequence: TGCAGTGCTAGAGATCTCCGGACTAGCGGGAGGTCACAAGAGACCCAGTACTTC. The chain joins TRBV20-1 to TRBJ2-5; TRBD2 matches at 14 bases. The CDR3 is 18 residues long. The germline V gene encodes CDR1 DFQATT and CDR2 SNEGSKA (reference sequence). V lost 0 bases and J lost 2; bases outside the gene matches: 8.

This clonotype came up a few times. The chain recombines TRBV5-1 with TRBJ2-1; 12 bases align to TRBD2. CDR1 and CDR2 from the germline V gene are SGHRS and YFSETQ. The CDR3 spans 19 residues. Losses at the gene ends were 3 bases for V and 0 bases for J; bases not matched to a gene: 10. CDR3 coding DNA: TGCGCCAGCAGCTCGGGACTAGCGGGTCCTAAGAGCTCCTACAATGAGCAGTTCTTC. Amino acid sequence: CASSSGLAGPKSSYNEQFF.

As concerns this clonotype: The junction shows a germline mismatch at one end, possibly a read error. The chain joins TRBV7-9 to TRBJ2-5; D unresolved. The DNA end favors TRBJ2-7, so the J call may be wrong. The germline CDR1 and CDR2 sequences are SEHNR and FQNEAQ (reference sequence). This CDR3 is 12 amino acids long. CDR3 region: CASSPASSEQYF. The CDR3 region has the DNA TGTGCCAGCAGCCCCGCGTCCTCCGAGCAGTACTTC.

The chain combines TRBV5-1 with TRBJ2-7; D perhaps matches TRBD1 (6 bases). V was cut by 5 bases and J by 5 bases, with 17 bases left in between. Germline V gene sequence: CDR1 SGHRS, CDR2 YFSETQ. This CDR3 spans 14 amino acids. CDR3 nucleotides: TGCGCCAGCAGACTAACAGGGACCACCCACGAGCAGTACTTC. It translates to CASRLTGTTHEQYF.

J is TRBJ2-1 and V is TRBV20-1, with 11 nucleotides matching TRBD2. Trimming at V came to 3 bases and at J to 8 bases, leaving 15 bases not matched to a gene. Germline V gene sequence: CDR1 DFQATT, CDR2 SNEGSKA (reference sequence). This CDR3 is built from 17 residues. CDR3 in DNA: TGCAGTGCTAGTTATCGGCGTGCTAGCGGGAGGTTACATGAGCAGTTCTTC. This encodes CSASYRRASGRLHEQFF.

The rearrangement uses TRBV9 and TRBJ2-5, with 9 nucleotides matching TRBD1. The DNA end lines up better with TRBJ2-7; the J call may be wrong. Germline CDR1 and CDR2: SGDLS and YYNGEE. CDR3 length equals 16 residues. For the CDR3, the DNA is TGTGCCAGCAGCCCCCGGGACAGGGATTTCTCCTACGAGCAGTACTTC. This sequence encodes CASSPRDRDFSYEQYF.

This clonotype has just a few counts. The chain links TRBV6-1 to TRBJ2-5; weak D call: TRBD1 (5 bases). The DNA matches TRBJ2-7 better at its end, which makes the J call doubtful. The CDR3 has 13 amino acids. From germline, CDR1 is MNHNS and CDR2 SASEGT. The chain's CDR3 is CASSDRQSSEQYF. The CDR3 DNA reads as TGTGCCAGCAGTGATCGACAGTCTTCCGAGCAGTACTTC.

The chain uses TRBV27 and TRBJ2-7; the D is unclear. CDR3 length: 15 amino acids. Germline CDR1 is MNHEY and CDR2 is SMNVEV (reference sequence). The V gene lost 0 bases and the J gene lost 1 base, with 10 bases spanning the gap. The CDR3 sequence is CASSLSTAKSYEQYF. The CDR3 DNA follows: TGTGCCAGCAGTTTATCAACGGCAAAGTCCTACGAGCAGTACTTC.

The CDR3 here is CATSDQGANQPQHF. The CDR3 coding sequence is TGTGCCACCAGTGATCAGGGGGCGAATCAGCCCCAGCATTTT. The rearrangement joins TRBV24-1 to TRBJ1-5; 8 positions agree with TRBD1. The CDR3 extends over 14 amino acids. Germline V CDR1 and CDR2: KGHDR, SFDVKD. J gave up 4 bases and V 3 bases, and 1 base lay outside the gene matches.